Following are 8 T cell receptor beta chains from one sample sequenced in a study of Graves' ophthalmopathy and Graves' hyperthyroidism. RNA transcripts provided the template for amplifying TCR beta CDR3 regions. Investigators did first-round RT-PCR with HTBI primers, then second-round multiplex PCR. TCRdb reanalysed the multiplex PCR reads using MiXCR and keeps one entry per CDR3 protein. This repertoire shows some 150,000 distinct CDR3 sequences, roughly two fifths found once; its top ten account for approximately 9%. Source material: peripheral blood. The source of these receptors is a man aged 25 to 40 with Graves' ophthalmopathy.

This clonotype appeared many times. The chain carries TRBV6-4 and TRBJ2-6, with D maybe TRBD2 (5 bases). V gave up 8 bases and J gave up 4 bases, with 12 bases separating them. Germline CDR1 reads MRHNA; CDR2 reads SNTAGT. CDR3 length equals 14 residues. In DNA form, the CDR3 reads TGTGCCAGCTCCGACGGGGAGGGGGCCAACGTCCTGACTTTC. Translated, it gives CASSDGEGANVLTF.

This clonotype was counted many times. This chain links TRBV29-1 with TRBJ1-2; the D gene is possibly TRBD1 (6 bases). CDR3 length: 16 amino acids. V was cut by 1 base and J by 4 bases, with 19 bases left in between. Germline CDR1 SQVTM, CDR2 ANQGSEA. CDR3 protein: CSVEGTASTWGYGYTF. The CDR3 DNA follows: TGCAGCGTTGAAGGGACAGCGAGCACTTGGGGCTATGGCTACACCTTC.

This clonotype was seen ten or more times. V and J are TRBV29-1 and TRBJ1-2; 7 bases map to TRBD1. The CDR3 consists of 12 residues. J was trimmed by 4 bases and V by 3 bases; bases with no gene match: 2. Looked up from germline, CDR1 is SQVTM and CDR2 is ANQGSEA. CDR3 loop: CSVDDRAYGYTF. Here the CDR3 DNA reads TGCAGCGTTGACGACAGGGCCTATGGCTACACCTTC.

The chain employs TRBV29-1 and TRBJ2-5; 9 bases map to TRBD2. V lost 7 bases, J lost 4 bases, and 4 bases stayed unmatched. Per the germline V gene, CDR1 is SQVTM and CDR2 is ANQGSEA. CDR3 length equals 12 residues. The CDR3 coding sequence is TGCAGCGCAGCGGGAGGCCCAGAGACCCAGTACTTC. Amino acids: CSAAGGPETQYF.

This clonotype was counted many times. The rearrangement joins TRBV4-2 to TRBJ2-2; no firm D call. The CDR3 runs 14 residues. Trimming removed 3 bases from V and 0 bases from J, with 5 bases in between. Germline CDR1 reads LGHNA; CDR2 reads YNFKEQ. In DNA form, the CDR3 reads TGTGCCAGCAGCCATCCCACGAACACCGGGGAGCTGTTTTTT. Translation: CASSHPTNTGELFF.

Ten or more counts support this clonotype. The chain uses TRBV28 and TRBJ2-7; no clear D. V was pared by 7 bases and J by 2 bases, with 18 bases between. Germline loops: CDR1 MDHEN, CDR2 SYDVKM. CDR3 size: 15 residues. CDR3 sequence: CASNPVSRNTYEQYF. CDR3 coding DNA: TGTGCCAGCAACCCCGTCTCCAGGAACACCTACGAGCAGTACTTC.

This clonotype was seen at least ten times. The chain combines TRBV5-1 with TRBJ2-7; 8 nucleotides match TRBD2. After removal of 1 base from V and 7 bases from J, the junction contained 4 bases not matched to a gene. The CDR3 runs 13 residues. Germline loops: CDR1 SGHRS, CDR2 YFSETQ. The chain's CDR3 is CASSLSGSQEQYF. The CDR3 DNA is TGCGCCAGCAGCTTGAGCGGGAGTCAAGAGCAGTACTTC.

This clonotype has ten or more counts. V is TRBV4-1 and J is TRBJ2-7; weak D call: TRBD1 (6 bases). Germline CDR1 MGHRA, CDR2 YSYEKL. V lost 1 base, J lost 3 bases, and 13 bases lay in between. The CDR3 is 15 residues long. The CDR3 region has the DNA TGCGCCAGCAGCCAAGCCGGGACAAGCATCTACGAGCAGTACTTC. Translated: CASSQAGTSIYEQYF.